This entry lists 24 T cell receptor beta chains sequenced from one sample in a study of T cells in localized non-small cell lung cancer (dated by TCRdb to 2018 to 2021). The library was built by means of the immunoSEQ multiplex PCR assay. In TCRdb, the immuneACCESS table is reduced to in-frame sequences with V and J assigned. These tables do not hold every clone; where another copy was compared, an unresolved V gene accounts for under half, and the others remain unexplained. The sample table holds around 30,000 clones, of which around nine tenths were seen once. The ten largest clones add up to over 10% of the sample. The sequencing here drew on peripheral blood, taken before any cancer treatment. The receptors come from a female donor over 55 with stage III squamous cell lung carcinoma.

The V call is TRBV25-1, the J call TRBJ1-5, with D unclear. The V end lost 8 bases, the J end lost 0 bases, and 8 bases lay between the germline ends. This CDR3 is built from 13 residues. Germline V gene lookup returns CDR1 MGHDK and CDR2 SYGVNS. DNA of the CDR3: TGTGCCAGCTCGATGGATAGCAATCAGCCCCAGCATTTT. This codes for CASSMDSNQPQHF.

This clone appeared once. The rearrangement uses TRBV7-9 and TRBJ2-2; 10 nucleotides align to TRBD1. Looked up from germline, CDR1 is SEHNR and CDR2 is FQNEAQ (reference sequence). Trimming cost V 0 bases and J 4 bases; bases outside gene matches: 11. The CDR3 is 19 amino acids. The CDR3 reads CASSLARGTGDSSTGELFF. In DNA form, the CDR3 reads TGTGCCAGCAGCTTAGCGCGGGGGACAGGGGATTCGAGCACCGGGGAGCTGTTTTTT.

The chain joins TRBV7-9 to TRBJ1-5; D uncertain. The CDR3 spans 14 residues. Trimming removed 1 base from V and 7 bases from J, with 11 bases in between. Germline CDR1 is SEHNR and CDR2 is FQNEAQ (reference sequence). The CDR3 sequence: CASSLGAGGQPQHF. The CDR3 DNA reads TGTGCCAGCAGCTTAGGGGCAGGAGGGCAGCCCCAGCATTTT.

This clone was counted once. The chain has TRBV2 and TRBJ2-5; TRBD1 or TRBD2 may be the D gene (5 bases each). CDR3 length equals 14 residues. CDR1 is SNHLY and CDR2 is FYNNEI in the germline V gene. The V end lost 6 bases, the J end lost 2 bases, and 13 bases lay between the germline ends. The chain's CDR3 is CASRGDGAQETQYF. CDR3 sequence (DNA): TGTGCCAGCAGGGGGGACGGTGCTCAAGAGACCCAGTACTTC.

This CDR3 is CASSSGRQGTAVYNSPLHF. The CDR3 DNA reads TGTGCCAGCAGCTCGGGTAGGCAGGGGACAGCGGTTTATAATTCACCCCTCCACTTT. The chain couples TRBV5-4 to TRBJ1-6; 7 bases align to TRBD1. Germline V CDR1 and CDR2: SGHNT, YYREEE (reference sequence). V gave up 3 bases and J gave up 4 bases; unmatched junction bases: 16. This CDR3 comprises 19 residues. The variable domain in full, completed from reference TRBV5-4 and TRBJ1-6, reads ETGVTQSPTHLIKTRGQQVTLRCSSQSGHNTVSWYQQALGQGPQFIFQYYREEENGRGNFPPRFSGLQFPNYSSELNVNALELDDSALYLCASSSGRQGTAVYNSPLHFGNGTRLTVT.

Only one count was recorded for this clone. J is TRBJ2-1 and V is TRBV9; D may correspond to TRBD1 or TRBD2 (5 bases each). This CDR3 contains 14 residues. Germline V gene lookup returns CDR1 SGDLS and CDR2 YYNGEE. V gave up 0 bases and J gave up 10 bases, with 14 bases separating them. CDR3 sequence: CASSVATFGTEQFF. The CDR3 DNA is TGTGCCAGCAGCGTAGCTACTTTCGGGACGGAGCAGTTCTTC.

The chain combines TRBV5-4 with TRBJ2-2, with TRBD1 identical over 8 bases. Germline CDR1 is SGHNT and CDR2 is YYREEE (reference sequence). V gave up 0 bases and J gave up 4 bases; unmatched junction bases: 2. CDR3 length equals 15 residues. CDR3 sequence reads: CASSLARGRTGELFF. The DNA of the CDR3 is TGTGCCAGCAGCTTGGCCAGGGGGCGCACCGGGGAGCTGTTTTTT.

Only one count was recorded for this clone. J is TRBJ2-1 and V is TRBV4-1; 7 nucleotides agree with TRBD2. This CDR3 has 15 residues. V gave up 4 bases and J gave up 1 base; unmatched junction bases: 4. CDR1 is MGHRA and CDR2 is YSYEKL in the germline V gene. The CDR3: CASSPGGGSYNEQFF. The CDR3 coding sequence is TGCGCCAGCAGCCCCGGCGGGGGTTCCTACAATGAGCAGTTCTTC.

This chain uses TRBV28 with TRBJ1-2; possibly TRBD1 for D (5 bases). The length of the CDR3 is 14 residues. V shed 6 bases and J shed 0 bases, with 11 bases lying between them. Germline CDR1 reads MDHEN; CDR2 reads SYDVKM. This CDR3 reads CASSPGGANYGYTF. The CDR3 region has the DNA TGTGCCAGCAGCCCGGGGGGTGCTAACTATGGCTACACCTTC.

The chain uses TRBV4-1 and TRBJ2-7; D is possibly TRBD1 (5 bases). Germline loops: CDR1 MGHRA, CDR2 YSYEKL. Deletions cut 5 bases from V and 3 bases from J, with 14 bases between. The CDR3 extends over 14 amino acids. CDR3: CASSITKGVYEQYF. The CDR3 nucleotides read TGCGCCAGCAGCATCACAAAAGGGGTCTACGAGCAGTACTTC.

The chain employs TRBV5-6 and TRBJ2-7; D remains ambiguous. The CDR3 has 12 amino acids. Germline CDR1 reads SGHDT; CDR2 reads YYEEEE. The V end was cut by 3 bases, the J end by 6 bases, with 10 bases between. The CDR3 reads CASSSIIFEQYF. The CDR3 DNA reads as TGTGCCAGCAGCTCTATTATTTTCGAGCAGTACTTC.

The genes are TRBV19 and TRBJ2-5; 10 bases map to TRBD1. The V gene's germline CDR1 is LNHDA and CDR2 SQIVND (reference sequence). V was pared by 5 bases and J by 6 bases, with 9 bases of the junction left unmatched. This CDR3 contains 15 residues. The CDR3 DNA follows: TGTGCCAGTAGTGGGGACAGGGGCGGTCGGAAGACCCAGTACTTC. It encodes CASSGDRGGRKTQYF.

This chain connects TRBV5-4 to TRBJ2-5; 9 nucleotides agree with TRBD1. The CDR3 extends over 13 amino acids. Germline CDR1 reads SGHNT; CDR2 reads YYREEE (reference sequence). The V segment lost 6 bases and the J segment 1 base; nucleotides outside the gene matches: 1. CDR3: CASNRGPQETQYF. For the CDR3, the DNA is TGTGCCAGCAACAGGGGGCCCCAAGAGACCCAGTACTTC.

The chain has TRBV6-6 and TRBJ1-5; D not resolved. Germline-derived CDR1 and CDR2 are MNHNY and SVGAGI (reference sequence). The CDR3 loop spans 16 amino acids. V gave up 2 bases and J gave up 4 bases, with 15 bases separating them. The DNA of the CDR3 is TGTGCCAGCAGTTACAGGGTAGGGATTGATAATCAGCCCCAGCATTTT. Its protein product is CASSYRVGIDNQPQHF.

J is TRBJ2-5 and V is TRBV6-6; D call uncertain. The CDR3 has 13 residues. Trimming cost V 5 bases and J 4 bases, with 11 bases left between them. Germline loops: CDR1 MNHNY, CDR2 SVGAGI (reference sequence). The CDR3 bases are TGTGCCAGCAGTAGACAAAGACGAGAGACCCAGTACTTC. Residues: CASSRQRRETQYF.

V is TRBV7-2 and J is TRBJ1-1; D gene unclear. Per germline, CDR1 SGHTA and CDR2 FQGNSA. This CDR3 region has 15 residues. The V and J ends lost 3 bases and 4 bases respectively, with 15 bases between them. CDR3 sequence: CASSFPVGVFTEAFF. CDR3 DNA sequence: TGTGCCAGCAGCTTCCCAGTTGGGGTATTCACTGAAGCTTTCTTT.

The chain carries TRBV2 and TRBJ2-7; D gene ambiguous. Germline assignment: CDR1 SNHLY and CDR2 FYNNEI. This CDR3 region has 12 residues. Between the trimmed V and J ends, which lost 1 base and 2 bases, there was a span of 3 bases. The CDR3 spells CASSEGTYEQYF. The DNA for the CDR3 is TGTGCCAGCAGTGAAGGAACCTACGAGCAGTACTTC. Full variable domain (missing parts from reference TRBV2 and TRBJ2-7): EPEVTQTPSHQVTQMGQEVILRCVPISNHLYFYWYRQILGQKVEFLVSFYNNEISEKSEIFDDQFSVERPDGSNFTLKIRSTKLEDSAMYFCASSEGTYEQYFGPGTRLTVT.

V gene TRBV5-1 combines with J gene TRBJ2-2; 8 nucleotides align to TRBD1. Germline CDR1 and CDR2: SGHRS and YFSETQ. The V and J ends lost 6 bases and 2 bases, in that order; junction bases with no gene match: 15. The CDR3 extends over 18 amino acids. The CDR3 protein is CASTHLAGGTINTGELFF. CDR3 DNA: TGCGCCAGCACCCATCTCGCAGGGGGCACTATAAACACCGGGGAGCTGTTTTTT. Combining the CDR3 with reference TRBV5-1 and TRBJ2-2 gives the whole variable domain KAGVTQTPRYLIKTRGQQVTLSCSPISGHRSVSWYQQTPGQGLQFLFEYFSETQRNKGNFPGRFSGRQFSNSRSEMNVSTLELGDSALYLCASTHLAGGTINTGELFFGEGSRLTVL.

The J gene is TRBJ1-3, the V gene TRBV28; 8 bases map to TRBD1. CDR3 length: 15 amino acids. CDR1 MDHEN and CDR2 SYDVKM come from the germline V gene. Trimming cost V 5 bases and J 0 bases; bases outside gene matches: 3. The CDR3 nucleotides read TGTGCCAGCAGTGTAACAGGGGGCTCTGGAAACACCATATATTTT. Its protein product is CASSVTGGSGNTIYF.

J is TRBJ1-2 and V is TRBV5-4; 9 bases are shared with TRBD1. The CDR3 consists of 13 residues. Unmatched junction bases numbered 4, after V lost 6 bases and J lost 4 bases. Germline CDR1 is SGHNT and CDR2 is YYREEE (reference sequence). The CDR3 region is CASTRQGVYGYTF. The CDR3 bases are TGTGCCAGCACCAGACAGGGGGTCTATGGCTACACCTTC.

V usage is TRBV4-3 and J usage is TRBJ2-3, with D tentatively TRBD1 (5 bases). Trimming removed 1 base at V and 3 bases at J, with 17 bases between. This CDR3 region has 17 residues. The germline V gene has CDR1 LGHNA and CDR2 YSLEER. In DNA, the CDR3 is TGCGCCAGCAGCCAAGGAGCGTGGGGCGCCCAGACAGATACGCAGTATTTT. This gives the protein CASSQGAWGAQTDTQYF.

The chain is built from TRBV28 and TRBJ1-2, with 10 bases lining up with TRBD1. The J segment lost 4 bases and the V segment lost 6 bases, leaving 17 bases of the junction unmatched. In germline, CDR1 is MDHEN, CDR2 SYDVKM. The CDR3 covers 18 residues. The CDR3 here is CASSSHSGTGVSIYGYTF. The CDR3 nucleotides are TGTGCCAGCAGCTCCCACTCCGGGACAGGGGTCTCCATCTATGGCTACACCTTC.

V and J are TRBV6-1 and TRBJ1-2; D is ambiguous. The CDR3 totals 14 residues. Trimming pared 2 bases from V and 6 bases from J, leaving 13 bases between. Germline assignment: CDR1 MNHNS and CDR2 SASEGT. CDR3 sequence reads: CASSETGFEDGYTF. As DNA, the CDR3 is TGTGCCAGCAGTGAAACGGGTTTCGAGGATGGCTACACCTTC.

V is TRBV9 and J is TRBJ2-7, with 9 bases identical to TRBD1. V was pared by 4 bases and J by 2 bases, with 4 bases of the junction left unmatched. Germline-derived CDR1 and CDR2 are SGDLS and YYNGEE. There are 14 residues in the CDR3. The CDR3, as DNA: TGTGCCAGCAGCTCCCGACAGGGGGCCTACGAGCAGTACTTC. Translation: CASSSRQGAYEQYF.